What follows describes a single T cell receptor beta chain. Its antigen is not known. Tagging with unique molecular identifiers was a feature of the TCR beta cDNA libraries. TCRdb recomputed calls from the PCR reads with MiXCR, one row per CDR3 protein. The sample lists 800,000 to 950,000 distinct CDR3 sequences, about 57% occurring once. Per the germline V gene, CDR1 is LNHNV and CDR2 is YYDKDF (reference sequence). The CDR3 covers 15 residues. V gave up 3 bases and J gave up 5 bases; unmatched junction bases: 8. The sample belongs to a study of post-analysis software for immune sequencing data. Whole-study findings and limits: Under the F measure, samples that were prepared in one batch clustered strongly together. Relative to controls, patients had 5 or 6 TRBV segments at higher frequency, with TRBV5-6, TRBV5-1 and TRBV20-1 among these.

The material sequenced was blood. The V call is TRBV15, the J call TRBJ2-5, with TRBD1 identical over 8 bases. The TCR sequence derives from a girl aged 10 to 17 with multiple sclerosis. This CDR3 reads CATSRTQGASETQYF. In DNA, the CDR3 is TGTGCCACCAGCAGGACTCAGGGGGCCTCGGAGACCCAGTACTTC. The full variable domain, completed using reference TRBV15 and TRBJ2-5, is DAMVIQNPRYQVTQFGKPVTLSCSQTLNHNVMYWYQQKSSQAPKLLFHYYDKDFNNEADTPDNFQSRRPNTSFCFLDIRSPGLGDTAMYLCATSRTQGASETQYFGPGTRLLVL.